The T cell receptor (beta chain) under discussion was sequenced for a study of siplizumab effects on memory and regulatory T cells. Germline values: CDR1 MNHEY, CDR2 SMNVEV (reference sequence). There are 19 residues in the CDR3. V was cut by 11 bases and J by 0 bases, with 26 bases left in between. On this clone itself: Its antigen remains unknown.

Study-wide results and limits: Proliferating Tregs from siplizumab cultures lacked functional confirmation of suppression. Among mappable alloreactive CD4+ clones, the Treg-derived fraction averaged around 70% with siplizumab versus about 25% in controls.

Sequenced by immunoSEQ multiplex PCR; TCRdb stores in-frame clones only, minus some. The table has 85,000 to 120,000 clones, 80% to 95% seen once. The chain combines TRBV27 with TRBJ1-6; a possible D gene is TRBD1 (6 bases). Sample: CD4+ T cells sorted from blood. The TCR sequence derives from a human donor in good health. CDR3 residues: CARKPISGQPNSYNSPLHF. CDR3 coding DNA: TGTGCCCGTAAACCTATTTCAGGACAGCCTAACTCCTATAATTCACCCCTCCACTTT.